This is a list of T cell receptor beta chains from one sample in a study of T cell repertoires in cytomegalovirus infection. These receptors have no identified antigens. Using its own MiXCR run on the reads, TCRdb lists one record per CDR3 protein. The sample has approximately 50,000 distinct CDR3 sequences, around a fifth seen once. This specimen was CD8+ T cells from cultured PBMCs, taken from culture after CMV antigen stimulation. Receptors were obtained from a human donor in good health (CMV status not recorded). Some clones in this sample may be carry-over from other donors' samples. Each CDR3 is given with its conserved first and last residue. Each record gives: J gene, D gene, V gene, clone size, CDR3 DNA, CDR3 protein. The D gene is left open where the match is weak. Clone size is given for some rows only: seen once, a few or many times, or a class if the clone is expanded.

>TRBJ1-2|-|TRBV7-6|many
TGTGCCAGCAGCTCCGACCAAGGGTGGGGCTACACCTTC
CASSSDQGWGYTF
>TRBJ1-6|-|TRBV7-6|-
TGTGCCAGCAGCTTAGAGGGCTATAATTCACCCCTCCACTTT
CASSLEGYNSPLHF
>TRBJ2-4|-|TRBV7-2|medium-sized
TGTGCCAGCAGCTTAAGTCAGTTCTTCAAAAACATTCAGTACTTC
CASSLSQFFKNIQYF
>TRBJ2-1|TRBD2|TRBV7-8|few
TGTGCCAGCCTGCCCCTAGCGGGGCCCAATGAGCAGTTCTTC
CASLPLAGPNEQFF
>TRBJ2-3|-|TRBV27|few
TGTGCCAGCAGCGGAGGGGCAGATACGCAGTATTTT
CASSGGADTQYF
>TRBJ2-7|TRBD2|TRBV27|-
TGTGCCAGCACTAATAGCGGGAGAGGCTACGAGCAGTACTTC
CASTNSGRGYEQYF
>TRBJ2-1|-|TRBV7-3|-
TGTGCCAGCAGCTCCGGACGGAATGAGCAGTTCTTC
CASSSGRNEQFF
>TRBJ1-1|-|TRBV6-2/TRBV6-3|once
TGTGCCAGCAGTTATCCGCGACAGTTGAACACTGAAGCTTTCTTT
CASSYPRQLNTEAFF
>TRBJ1-1|-|TRBV5-6|few
TGTGCCAGCAGCTGGGCAAGTAAGAACACTGAAGCTTTCTTT
CASSWASKNTEAFF
>TRBJ2-7|-|TRBV19|-
TGTGCCAGTAGTGGCGGAGCGATCTACGAGCAGTACTTC
CASSGGAIYEQYF
>TRBJ2-7|-|TRBV29-1|few
TGCAGCGTTGAACGAGGCGCAGCCGAGCAGTACTTC
CSVERGAAEQYF
>TRBJ1-1|-|TRBV27|-
TGTGCCAGCAGTTCCTCGTGGGGTATGAACACTGAAGCTTTCTTT
CASSSSWGMNTEAFF
>TRBJ2-7|TRBD2|TRBV20-1|-
TGCAGTGCTAGAGATCGACTAGCAACGCACGAGCAGTACTTC
CSARDRLATHEQYF
>TRBJ1-1|-|TRBV7-9|-
TGTGCCGCGAGCGTGGGGGCCACTGAAGCTTTCTTT
CAASVGATEAFF
>TRBJ1-1|TRBD1|TRBV12-3/TRBV12-4|few
TGTGCCAGCAGTTTACAGGGGGCAGGCACTGAAGCTTTCTTT
CASSLQGAGTEAFF
>TRBJ1-6|-|TRBV7-9|few
TGTGCCAGCAGCTCACGGACAGAGAATAATTCACCCCTCCACTTT
CASSSRTENNSPLHF
>TRBJ2-1|TRBD2|TRBV6-1|-
TGTGCCAGCAGTGAACTAGCGGGGGGGCCAAATGAGCAGTTCTTC
CASSELAGGPNEQFF
>TRBJ2-3|TRBD2|TRBV28|few
TGTGCCAGCAGCCCCGGAGGGTCGGGGGGAGATACGCAGTATTTT
CASSPGGSGGDTQYF
>TRBJ2-2|-|TRBV7-6|many
TGTGCCAGCAGCTTAGCGGGAACTGGCACCGGGGAGCTGTTTTTT
CASSLAGTGTGELFF
>TRBJ2-1|-|TRBV7-8|-
TGTGCCAGCAGCTCAGGGACACCCGACAATGAGCAGTTCTTC
CASSSGTPDNEQFF
>TRBJ2-3|TRBD1|TRBV7-3|-
TGTGCCAGCAGCTTCGGGACAGGGAGATCAGATACGCAGTATTTT
CASSFGTGRSDTQYF
>TRBJ1-2|TRBD1|TRBV7-2|-
TGTGCCAGCAGCTTTGACAGGGACAATGGCTACACCTTC
CASSFDRDNGYTF
>TRBJ2-1|-|TRBV19|few
TGTGCCAGTAGTATCGGGGAAACGGGGTACAATGAGCAGTTCTTC
CASSIGETGYNEQFF
>TRBJ2-1|-|TRBV7-9|few
TGTGCCAGCAGCTTAGGTGGGACTTCCAATGAGCAGTTCTTC
CASSLGGTSNEQFF
>TRBJ1-5|-|TRBV29-1|-
TGCAGCGCCAAGCGGGGCGAGCCCCAGCATTTT
CSAKRGEPQHF
>TRBJ1-2|-|TRBV7-2|few
TGTGCCAGCAGCCCCCGGGTACAGGGAGTACAAGGCTACACCTTC
CASSPRVQGVQGYTF
>TRBJ2-5|TRBD1|TRBV7-9|few
TGTGCCAGCAGCCCGACAGGGTACGAAGAGACCCAGTACTTC
CASSPTGYEETQYF
>TRBJ2-2|-|TRBV4-1|few
TGCGCCAGCAGCCAAGAAGTAGCGGACACGAACACCGGGGAGCTGTTTTTT
CASSQEVADTNTGELFF
>TRBJ1-5|-|TRBV28|few
TGTGCCAGCTCCAATCAGCCCCAGCATTTT
CASSNQPQHF
>TRBJ1-1|TRBD1|TRBV7-8|-
TGTGCCAGCAGCCGAATGGACAGGGATGGAACTGAAGCTTTCTTT
CASSRMDRDGTEAFF
>TRBJ1-2|-|TRBV2|-
TGTGCCAGCAGTGAAAGTCCCGGGCCATACTATGGCTACACCTTC
CASSESPGPYYGYTF
>TRBJ1-2|TRBD1|TRBV29-1|few
TGCAGCGCAGCTCGGGACAGTCTATATGGCTACACCTTC
CSAARDSLYGYTF
>TRBJ1-5|-|TRBV6-2/TRBV6-3|-
TGTGCCAGCAGTTACTCTGCCGGAAATCAGCCCCAGCATTTT
CASSYSAGNQPQHF
>TRBJ1-6|TRBD1|TRBV6-2/TRBV6-3|-
TGTGCCAGCAGCTCTCCCGGACAGGGTGAGGATCCCCTCCACTTT
CASSSPGQGEDPLHF
>TRBJ2-7|-|TRBV7-8|few
TGTGCCAGCAGCCCCGTCGGATCCTACGAGCAGTACTTC
CASSPVGSYEQYF
>TRBJ1-2|-|TRBV11-2|few
TGTGCCAGCAGCTTAGAGGTGGGGCATGGTTATGGCTACACCTTC
CASSLEVGHGYGYTF
>TRBJ2-1|-|TRBV19|-
TGTGCCAGTAGTATGGAGTTGGGTGGGTCCTACAATGAGCAGTTCTTC
CASSMELGGSYNEQFF
>TRBJ2-3|-|TRBV3-1|few
TGTGCCAGCAGCCCTCGGACGGGAGCCCCCACAGATACGCAGTATTTT
CASSPRTGAPTDTQYF
>TRBJ2-1|-|TRBV7-8|-
TGTGCCAGCAGCTCCGGGACAAACTACAATGAGCAGTTCTTC
CASSSGTNYNEQFF
>TRBJ2-7|-|TRBV7-2|many
TGTGCCAGCAGCTTAGTTTCGCCCACCTACGAGCAGTACTTC
CASSLVSPTYEQYF
>TRBJ2-3|TRBD2|TRBV12-3/TRBV12-4|few
TGTGCCTCCCGGACTAGCGGGGGCCGCACAGATACGCAGTATTTT
CASRTSGGRTDTQYF
>TRBJ2-2|TRBD2|TRBV6-2/TRBV6-3|few
TGTGCCAGCACCTCGGGGGGAGAGTACACCGGGGAGCTGTTTTTT
CASTSGGEYTGELFF
>TRBJ1-3|-|TRBV7-2|few
TGTGCCAGCGAAACAGGCTCTGGAAACACCATATATTTT
CASETGSGNTIYF